Below are 13 T cell receptor beta chains sequenced from a single sample in a study of CD8 T cells in ankylosing spondylitis. Regarding the study as a whole: Seemingly distinctive of ankylosing spondylitis blood was a TCR beta motif formed by eight highly homologous variants.

TCRdb analysed the 5' RACE reads with MiXCR anew, one entry per CDR3 protein. The data contain 670,000 or so distinct CDR3 sequences, under 20% of them singletons. These receptors lack a known antigen. The sample was blood, either unsorted or a sorted T cell fraction (not recorded which). These receptors were obtained from a male donor with ankylosing spondylitis.

The V gene is TRBV12-3 or TRBV12-4, the J gene TRBJ2-5; the D is unclear. This CDR3 has 13 amino acids. V was pared by 6 bases and J by 2 bases, with 10 bases between. The CDR3 nucleotides are TGTGCCAGCAGCGATAGCATACAAGAGACCCAGTACTTC. Translation gives CASSDSIQETQYF.

This clonotype was counted between two and nine times. This chain joins TRBV4-2 and TRBJ2-2, with D maybe TRBD2 (5 bases). V lost 0 bases to trimming and J lost 0 bases, with 8 bases between them. Per germline, CDR1 LGHNA and CDR2 YNFKEQ. CDR3 length equals 16 residues. In DNA, the CDR3 is TGTGCCAGCAGCCAAGAGGGAGCGGCGAACACCGGGGAGCTGTTTTTT. Encoded protein: CASSQEGAANTGELFF.

This rearrangement joins TRBV12-3 or TRBV12-4 to TRBJ2-3, with 9 bases identical to TRBD2. With 5 bases clipped from V and 4 bases from J, the junction kept 10 bases outside the gene matches. The CDR3 extends over 16 amino acids. CDR3 sequence (DNA): TGTGCCAGCAGTCCACCCTTGGCGGGAGGGTCAGATACGCAGTATTTT. Translating it yields CASSPPLAGGSDTQYF.

This chain connects TRBV19 to TRBJ2-5; D ambiguous. V gave up 3 bases and J gave up 5 bases, with 10 bases separating them. CDR1 and CDR2 from the germline V gene are LNHDA and SQIVND (reference sequence). The CDR3 covers 13 residues. The CDR3 DNA follows: TGTGCCAGTAGTATTCGTCCTGGGGAGACCCAGTACTTC. It yields the protein CASSIRPGETQYF.

Only a few counts were recorded for this clonotype. V gene TRBV9 combines with J gene TRBJ1-1, with a tentative D call TRBD1 (5 bases). The germline V gene encodes CDR1 SGDLS and CDR2 YYNGEE. The CDR3 has 15 amino acids. Between the trimmed V and J ends, which lost 0 bases and 1 base, there was a span of 10 bases. The CDR3 nucleotides are TGTGCCAGCAGCGTAGACCCGGGGACGAACACTGAAGCTTTCTTT. It specifies CASSVDPGTNTEAFF.

This clonotype was recorded at least ten times. The rearrangement joins TRBV5-1 to TRBJ2-3; D not certain. The V gene's germline CDR1 is SGHRS and CDR2 YFSETQ. Between the trimmed V and J ends, which lost 2 bases and 3 bases, there was a span of 13 bases. The CDR3 is 15 amino acids. DNA of the CDR3: TGCGCCAGCAGCTTTGGTGGGCAGATGACAGATACGCAGTATTTT. This gives the protein CASSFGGQMTDTQYF.

Many counts were recorded for this clonotype. The chain recombines TRBV27 with TRBJ1-5; 10 positions match TRBD1. Losses at the gene ends were 5 bases for V and 5 bases for J; bases not matched to a gene: 9. Germline V CDR1 and CDR2: MNHEY, SMNVEV (reference sequence). The CDR3 extends over 16 amino acids. The CDR3: CASSPLDRGTYQPQHF. The CDR3 DNA is TGTGCCAGCAGTCCGTTGGACAGGGGGACTTATCAGCCCCAGCATTTT.

The rearrangement joins TRBV7-6 to TRBJ1-1, with D maybe TRBD1 (6 bases). Germline loops: CDR1 SGHVS, CDR2 FNYEAQ. Trimming removed 5 bases at V and 2 bases at J, with 24 bases between. The CDR3 has 18 residues. The CDR3 DNA sequence: TGTGCCAGCAGCAAAGGGGACTGGGGGGCCGGTCACAACACTGAAGCTTTCTTT. Protein sequence: CASSKGDWGAGHNTEAFF.

This clonotype appeared a few times. The genes are TRBV20-1 and TRBJ2-7; D gene uncertain. The CDR3 length is 14 residues. Germline V gives CDR1 DFQATT, CDR2 SNEGSKA (reference sequence). V was shortened by 5 bases and J by 0 bases, with 14 bases between the two germline ends. CDR3 bases: TGCAGTGCTGCCGACTGGGTGAGCTCCTACGAGCAGTACTTC. Translating gives CSAADWVSSYEQYF.

This clonotype has ten or more counts. The genes are TRBV12-3 or TRBV12-4 and TRBJ1-5, with D uncertain. The germline V and J ends were trimmed by 5 bases and 1 base, with 9 bases remaining between them. The CDR3 runs to 14 residues. CDR3 loop: CASSPRESNQPQHF. The DNA of the CDR3 is TGTGCCAGCAGTCCCCGGGAGAGCAATCAGCCCCAGCATTTT.

A note on this clonotype: Because the CDR3's place on the DNA is in doubt, the DNA is left out and the CDR3 is given as listed by TCRdb. The chain combines TRBV24-1 with TRBJ2-2. The CDR3 spans 15 amino acids, including both terminal residues. Germline CDR1 KGHDR, CDR2 SFDVKD. The CDR3 protein is CATSDFGSGTGELFF.

CDR3 DNA: TGTGCCAGCAGCTTCGGGGGGACTAGCGGGAGGTACGAGCAGTACTTC. Translating gives CASSFGGTSGRYEQYF. The genes are TRBV7-2 and TRBJ2-7, with 15 bases lining up with TRBD2. Trimming removed 3 bases from V and 4 bases from J; junction bases left unmatched: 4. The CDR3 runs to 16 residues. CDR1 is SGHTA and CDR2 is FQGNSA in the germline V gene.

The genes are TRBV6-5 and TRBJ1-2; 10 bases align to TRBD1. Unmatched junction bases numbered 7, after V lost 2 bases and J lost 7 bases. CDR1 and CDR2 (germline): MNHEY, SVGAGI. This CDR3 region has 15 residues. The CDR3 spells CASSYGTGVPVGYTF. CDR3 sequence (DNA): TGTGCCAGCAGTTACGGGACAGGGGTTCCGGTTGGCTACACCTTC.